Listed below are T cell receptor beta chains from one sample, sequenced in a study of cytomegalovirus exposure and HLA in healthy donors. Assay used: immunoSEQ multiplex PCR; TCRdb lists only in-frame clones, some missing. Its clone listing holds about 40,000 clones. The specimen sequenced was PBMCs. All receptors derive from a man between 35 and 55 years old in good health and CMV-seropositive. The CDR3 runs from the conserved cysteine through the conserved F or W. Fields, in order: V gene, J gene, CDR3 protein.

>TRBV28|TRBJ2-2
CASNKGPWVTGELFF
>TRBV2|TRBJ2-7
CASRAGLADGEQYF
>TRBV10-3|TRBJ2-1
CAISESTVAGYSYNEQFF
>TRBV5-1|TRBJ2-5
CASSFRGQETQYF
>TRBV6-1|TRBJ2-7
CAAREATYEQYF
>TRBV5-6|TRBJ2-3
CASSPGTSGRGGTDTQYF
>TRBV5-4|TRBJ2-7
CASSFETPVSEQYF
>TRBV5-5|TRBJ2-7
CASSNNAGGHYEQYF
>TRBV27|TRBJ2-7
CASSLGGARGSRQYF
>TRBV7-9|TRBJ1-6
CASRWGGDSPLHF
>TRBV5-1|TRBJ1-2
CASSSNTGDYGYTF
>TRBV7-9|TRBJ1-1
CASSLSQGPTEAFF
>TRBV7-2|TRBJ1-2
CASSLAGAYGYTF
>TRBV5-1|TRBJ1-2
CASSISGTGVVYGYTF
>TRBV7-3|TRBJ2-6
CASSLYRAGANVLTF
>TRBV19|TRBJ1-2
CASSIGQGLVGYTF
>TRBV9|TRBJ2-1
CASSAPGTASYEQFF
>TRBV30|TRBJ1-4
CAWSANRDRVFRLFF
>TRBV11-2|.
CASRPRDSVSYEQYF
>TRBV7-2|TRBJ1-2
CASSPSQGQGINGYTF
>TRBV4-1|TRBJ1-1
CASSQLHGSNTEAFF
>TRBV7-8|TRBJ2-1
CASSQLNEQFF
>TRBV19|TRBJ2-7
CASSIDTGRGSYEQYF
>TRBV27|TRBJ2-7
CASSSPIGGHEQYF
>TRBV18|TRBJ1-1
CASSPGQNTEAFF
>TRBV6-5|TRBJ1-1
CASSVTENTEAFF
>TRBV19|TRBJ2-1
CASSLGLALGYNEQFF
>TRBV18|TRBJ1-1
CASSLAGTGAGGTEAFF
>TRBV4-2|TRBJ2-7
CASSPRLAGVNEQYF
>TRBV25-1|TRBJ2-7
CASRRGTGSHEQYF
>TRBV5-6|TRBJ1-1
CASSLGQGLNTEAFF
>TRBV18|TRBJ2-3
CASSVAETSTDTQYF
>TRBV27|TRBJ2-7
CASSLSSFGTAYEQYF
>TRBV30|TRBJ2-2
CASPVGAANTGELFF
>TRBV11-1|TRBJ2-2
CASSPERRGLFF
>TRBV27|TRBJ1-2
CASSLSRLSAF
>TRBV7-2|TRBJ2-3
CASSLVTGFTDTQYF
>TRBV7-2|TRBJ1-5
CASSLYGSDRGISNQPQHF
>TRBV19|TRBJ2-2
CATRVSAGLAVTGELFF
>TRBV21-1|TRBJ1-5
CASAGERDNQPQHF
>TRBV6-6|TRBJ2-3
CASSPRGGSSTDTQYF
>TRBV12-5|TRBJ1-5
CASGLVQYGREERDQPQHF
>TRBV4-3|TRBJ2-1
CASSQGAGKSFDEQFF
>TRBV4-2|TRBJ2-1
CASSQVRTSDEQFF
>TRBV19|TRBJ1-1
CASSSPGQGVRTEAFF
>TRBV11-2|TRBJ1-2
CASSPQRTGSMGYTF
>TRBV28|TRBJ2-7
CASSFLTGNEQYF
>TRBV7-2|TRBJ2-1
CASSLRREGVEQFF
>TRBV30|TRBJ1-1
CAWTRGTTEAFF
>TRBV5-4|.
CASSLANGRYEQYF
>TRBV30|TRBJ1-1
CAWTGTTEAFF
>TRBV5-6|TRBJ1-5
CASSFRSGNQPQHF
>TRBV2|TRBJ1-1
CASSGGRGLNTEAFF
>TRBV27|TRBJ2-1
CASSYPTSASSYNEQFF
>TRBV6-6|TRBJ1-3
CASSYSGVSGNTIYF